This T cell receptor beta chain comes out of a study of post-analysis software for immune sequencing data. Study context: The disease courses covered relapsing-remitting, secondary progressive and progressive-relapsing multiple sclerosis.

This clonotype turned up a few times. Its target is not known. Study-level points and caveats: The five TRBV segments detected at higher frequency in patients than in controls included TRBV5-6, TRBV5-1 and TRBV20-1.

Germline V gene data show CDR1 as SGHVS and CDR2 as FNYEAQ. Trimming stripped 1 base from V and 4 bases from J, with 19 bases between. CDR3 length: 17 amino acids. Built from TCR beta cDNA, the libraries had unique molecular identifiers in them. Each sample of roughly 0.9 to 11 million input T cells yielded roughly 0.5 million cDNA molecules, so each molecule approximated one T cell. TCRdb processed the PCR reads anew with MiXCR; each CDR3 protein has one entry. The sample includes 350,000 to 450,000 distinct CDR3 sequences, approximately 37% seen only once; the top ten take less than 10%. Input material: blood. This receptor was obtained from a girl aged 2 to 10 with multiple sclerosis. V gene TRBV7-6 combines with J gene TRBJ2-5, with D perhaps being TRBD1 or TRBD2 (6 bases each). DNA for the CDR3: TGTGCCAGCAGCTTAGGGGTGTCATTGGGGGGCAGAGAGACCCAGTACTTC. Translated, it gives CASSLGVSLGGRETQYF.